This T cell receptor (beta chain) was sequenced in a study of shared clonotypes between healthy human individuals. The repertoire was sequenced with immunoSEQ multiplex PCR; TCRdb's copy has only in-frame clones and lacks some. The table lists approximately 2.5 million clones, approximately 94% of them singletons, with around 0.37% in the top ten. The CDR3 sequence is 14 residues long. Trimming stripped 5 bases from V and 6 bases from J, with 11 bases between. The V gene's germline CDR1 is SEHNR and CDR2 FQNEAQ (reference sequence). The gene calls are TRBV7-9 and TRBJ1-6; D not resolved. Sequencing was performed on naive CD4+ T cells from PBMCs. Indicated subset: CD45RA+ positively selected. The TCR originated in a man younger than 35 in good health. Some clones in this sample may be carry-over from other donors' samples. CDR3 sequence reads: CASSPADLNSPLHF. CDR3 sequence (DNA): TGTGCCAGCAGCCCCGCCGACCTTAATTCACCCCTCCACTTT.